This is a list of T cell receptor beta chains from one sample in a study of cytotoxic CD8 clonotypes in ibrutinib-treated CLL. Assay used: immunoSEQ multiplex PCR; TCRdb lists only in-frame clones, some missing. The sample lists about 86,000 clones, more than 70% occurring once. Sequenced here: PBMCs, sampled before ibrutinib treatment. The receptors were sampled from a human donor with chronic lymphocytic leukemia. The CDR3 runs from the conserved cysteine through the conserved F or W. The order of the fields is J gene, D gene, CDR3 length, V gene, clone size, CDR3 protein, CDR3 DNA. D genes are given only for firm matches. Clone size, where shown, is once, few, many, or a class for clones that have expanded.

TRBJ2-5	NA	11	TRBV27	few	CASRRQETQYF	TGTGCCAGCAGGCGGCAAGAGACCCAGTACTTC
TRBJ2-7	NA	13	TRBV2	NA	CASRLEVGVKQYF	TGTGCCAGCAGGCTGGAGGTGGGGGTGAAGCAGTACTTC
TRBJ1-2	NA	14	TRBV27	NA	CASSFRGREYGYTF	TGTGCCAGCAGTTTCCGGGGCAGGGAATATGGCTACACCTTC
TRBJ2-7	TRBD1	13	TRBV2	NA	CASSFDRAYEQYF	TGTGCCAGCAGCTTCGACAGGGCCTACGAGCAGTACTTC
TRBJ2-5	NA	16	TRBV6-1	NA	CASSDVYQRAQETQYF	TGTGCCAGCAGTGACGTCTATCAACGGGCCCAAGAGACCCAGTACTTC
TRBJ1-2	NA	12	TRBV28	NA	CASSLTNYGYTF	TGTGCCAGCAGTTTAACTAACTATGGCTACACCTTC
TRBJ1-1	NA	12	TRBV28	NA	CASTSLGAEAFF	TGTGCCAGCACCTCCCTAGGGGCTGAAGCTTTCTTT
TRBJ1-1	NA	14	TRBV9	NA	CASSVDSMNTEAFF	TGTGCCAGCAGCGTTGACAGTATGAACACTGAAGCTTTCTTT
TRBJ2-7	TRBD2	15	TRBV6-5	NA	CASSLAGGFAYEQYF	TGTGCCAGCAGTCTAGCGGGAGGGTTCGCCTACGAGCAGTACTTC
TRBJ1-1	NA	13	TRBV7-2	NA	CASSFGGYTEAFF	TGTGCCAGCAGCTTTGGGGGGTACACTGAAGCTTTCTTT